This TCR beta chain was retrieved from a study of regulatory T cells in long-lasting Graves disease. This clonotype has only a few counts. The time point denotes: persistent/refractory GD, antithyroid drugs over 5 years with positive TRAb. PBMC RNA served as the TCR library source. The germline CDR1 and CDR2 sequences are MNHEY and SMNVEV (reference sequence). With 4 bases clipped from V and 0 bases from J, the junction kept 6 bases outside the gene matches. The CDR3 length is 17 residues. According to the study, TCR beta libraries were built with iRepertoire HTBI primers and CDR3-region Arm-PCR. TCRdb re-derived calls from the multiplex PCR reads in MiXCR, one entry per CDR3 protein. This table has 350,000 to 500,000 distinct CDR3 sequences, roughly 21% appearing once.

The sequence came from a female donor with Graves disease. The rearrangement joins TRBV27 to TRBJ2-4; TRBD2 agrees at 10 bases. Sequencing used peripheral blood mononuclear cells (PBMCs), obtained when the disease was refractory, from a patient treated with antithyroid drugs. The CDR3 nucleotides read TGTGCCAGCAGTTCGTGGACTAGCGGCCTAGCCAAAAACATTCAGTACTTC. It is translated as CASSSWTSGLAKNIQYF.